The TCR beta chain under discussion was sequenced for a study of cytomegalovirus exposure and HLA in healthy donors. General study findings and limits: Most of the TCR beta V segments (in an earlier analysis) were productive either about 87% or about 30% of the time.

This clone was seen just once. Its antigen is still unknown. PCR amplification relied on 60 Vbeta primers (plus 13 Jbeta primers). This table comes from immunoSEQ multiplex PCR, and its TCRdb copy is limited to in-frame clones, with some not included. Among some 160,000 clones listed, around 70% were seen once. The donors gave bone marrow, and they were healthy. The germline CDR1 and CDR2 sequences are SGDLS and YYNGEE. The CDR3 length is 14 residues. With V trimmed by 3 bases and J by 5 bases, 6 bases remained unmatched. This sequence originates from a man in his forties in good health and CMV-seronegative. J is TRBJ2-7 and V is TRBV9, with 9 positions matching TRBD1. The sample consisted of PBMCs. CDR3 coding DNA: TGTGCCAGCAGCGAACAGGGGGCCTGGAACGAGCAGTACTTC. Protein sequence: CASSEQGAWNEQYF. Filled out from reference TRBV9 and TRBJ2-7, the complete variable domain reads DSGVTQTPKHLITATGQRVTLRCSPRSGDLSVYWYQQSLDQGLQFLIQYYNGEERAKGNILERFSAQQFPDLHSELNLSSLELGDSALYFCASSEQGAWNEQYFGPGTRLTVT.